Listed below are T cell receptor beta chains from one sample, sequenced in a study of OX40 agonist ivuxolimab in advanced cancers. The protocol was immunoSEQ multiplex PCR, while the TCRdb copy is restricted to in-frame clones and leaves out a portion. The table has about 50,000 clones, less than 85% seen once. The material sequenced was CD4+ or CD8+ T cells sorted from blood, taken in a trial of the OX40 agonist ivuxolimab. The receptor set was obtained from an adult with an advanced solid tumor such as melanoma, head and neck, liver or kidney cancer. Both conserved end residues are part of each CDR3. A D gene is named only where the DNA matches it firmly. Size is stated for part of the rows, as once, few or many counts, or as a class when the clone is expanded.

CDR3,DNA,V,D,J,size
CASSMQGITEAFF,TGTGCCAGTAGTATGCAGGGAATCACTGAAGCTTTCTTT,TRBV19,NA,TRBJ1-1,NA
CASSGRGGDEQFF,TGTGCCAGCAGTGGGAGGGGCGGGGATGAGCAGTTCTTC,TRBV2,NA,TRBJ2-1,NA
CASRRGDQPQHF,TGTGCCAGTCGGAGGGGAGATCAGCCCCAGCATTTT,TRBV19,NA,TRBJ1-5,NA
CASSLSQQNTEAFF,TGTGCCAGCAGCTTATCGCAGCAGAACACTGAAGCTTTCTTT,TRBV7-9,NA,TRBJ1-1,NA
CASSPRTANQPQHF,TGTGCCAGCAGCCCAAGGACCGCTAATCAGCCCCAGCATTTT,TRBV7-8,NA,TRBJ1-5,few
CASSLWDRENNEQFF,TGTGCCAGCAGCTTATGGGACAGGGAAAACAATGAGCAGTTCTTC,TRBV7-2,TRBD1,TRBJ2-1,NA
CASSLWTAHEQYF,TGTGCCAGCAGCTTATGGACAGCCCACGAGCAGTACTTC,TRBV7-9,NA,TRBJ2-7,NA
CASSLSWQVENQPQHF,TGTGCCAGCAGTTTATCGTGGCAGGTGGAGAATCAGCCCCAGCATTTT,TRBV27,NA,TRBJ1-5,NA
CASSPRAADTQYF,TGTGCCAGCTCACCACGAGCTGCAGATACGCAGTATTTT,TRBV18,NA,TRBJ2-3,NA
CASSPGLAGSYEQYF,TGTGCCAGCAGCCCTGGACTAGCGGGCTCCTACGAGCAGTACTTC,TRBV14,TRBD2,TRBJ2-7,NA
CASTRLADGYTF,TGTGCCAGCACCAGACTGGCGGATGGCTACACCTTC,TRBV7-2,NA,TRBJ1-2,NA
CASTDRGLSRGYTF,TGTGCCAGCACGGACAGGGGGCTATCTAGGGGCTACACCTTC,TRBV6-5,TRBD1,TRBJ1-2,NA
CASSSGGSENTGELFF,TGTGCCAGCAGCTCGGGAGGCTCTGAGAACACCGGGGAGCTGTTTTTT,TRBV7-2,TRBD2,TRBJ2-2,NA
CASSLPTSGRGEQFF,TGTGCCAGCAGCTTACCCACTAGCGGGAGGGGGGAGCAGTTCTTC,TRBV7-9,TRBD2,TRBJ2-1,NA
CASSSLEGETQYF,TGTGCCAGCTCGTCCTTAGAGGGGGAGACCCAGTACTTC,TRBV18,NA,TRBJ2-5,NA
CASSLEPGTTHYGQYF,TGTGCCAGCAGTTTGGAACCTGGGACAACCCACTACGGGCAGTACTTC,TRBV28,NA,TRBJ2-7,NA
CASSIESLPYNEQFF,TGTGCCAGTAGTATAGAAAGTCTTCCTTACAATGAGCAGTTCTTC,TRBV19,NA,TRBJ2-1,NA
CASSRQGDTEAFF,TGCGCCAGCAGCAGGCAGGGGGACACTGAAGCTTTCTTT,TRBV5-1,TRBD1,TRBJ1-1,NA
CASSIGGLGTQYF,TGTGCCAGTAGTATCGGCGGGTTAGGGACCCAGTACTTC,TRBV19,NA,TRBJ2-5,NA
CASSDKDRIGYTF,TGCGCCAGCAGTGATAAGGACCGGATCGGCTACACCTTC,TRBV10-2,NA,TRBJ1-2,NA
CASSMGTSGDTDTQYF,TGCGCCAGCAGCATGGGAACTAGCGGCGACACAGATACGCAGTATTTT,TRBV5-1,TRBD2,TRBJ2-3,few
CASSQEVTGWDTEAFF,TGTGCCAGCAGCCAAGAGGTGACAGGGTGGGACACTGAAGCTTTCTTT,TRBV4-2,TRBD1,TRBJ1-1,NA
CASSLGVRGTEAFF,TGTGCCAGCAGCTTAGGGGTTAGAGGCACTGAAGCTTTCTTT,TRBV7-3,NA,TRBJ1-1,NA
CASSPLEDTQYF,TGTGCCAGCAGCCCCCTAGAAGATACGCAGTATTTT,TRBV7-9,NA,TRBJ2-3,NA
CAWSGSYGYTF,TGTGCCTGGAGCGGGTCCTATGGCTACACCTTC,TRBV30,NA,TRBJ1-2,NA
CASSQSTPADGYTF,TGTGCCAGCAGCCAGTCCACCCCGGCGGATGGCTACACCTTC,TRBV5-4,NA,TRBJ1-2,NA
CASTRTHLGNEQFF,TGTGCCAGCACCCGGACCCATCTGGGCAATGAGCAGTTCTTC,TRBV9,NA,TRBJ2-1,NA
CASGDPSSYNEQFF,TGTGCTAGTGGCGATCCGAGCTCCTACAATGAGCAGTTCTTC,TRBV12-5,NA,TRBJ2-1,NA
CASSIGSHSGEQFF,TGTGCCAGTAGTATCGGGTCCCATAGTGGAGAGCAGTTCTTC,TRBV19,NA,TRBJ2-1,NA
CASSEGGNLNQPQHF,TGTGCCAGCAGTGAAGGGGGGAATTTAAATCAGCCCCAGCATTTT,TRBV25-1,NA,TRBJ1-5,few